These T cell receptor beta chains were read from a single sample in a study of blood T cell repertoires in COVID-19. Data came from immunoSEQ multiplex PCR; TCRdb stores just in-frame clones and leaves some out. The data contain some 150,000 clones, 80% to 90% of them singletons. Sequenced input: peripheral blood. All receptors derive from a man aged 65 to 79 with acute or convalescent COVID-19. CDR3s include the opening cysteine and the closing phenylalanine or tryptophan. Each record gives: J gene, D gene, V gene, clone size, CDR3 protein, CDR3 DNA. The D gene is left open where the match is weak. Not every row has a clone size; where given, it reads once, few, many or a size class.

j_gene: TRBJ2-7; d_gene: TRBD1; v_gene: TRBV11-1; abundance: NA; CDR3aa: CASSARDRSTYEQYF; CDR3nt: TGTGCCAGCAGCGCCCGGGACAGGTCCACCTACGAGCAGTACTTC
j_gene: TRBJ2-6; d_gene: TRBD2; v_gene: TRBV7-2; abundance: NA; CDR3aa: CASSLEGTSYSGANVLTF; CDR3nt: TGTGCCAGCAGCTTAGAAGGGACTAGCTACTCTGGGGCCAACGTCCTGACTTTC
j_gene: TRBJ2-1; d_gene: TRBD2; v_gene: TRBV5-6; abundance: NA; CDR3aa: CASSLVVGGRQNEQFF; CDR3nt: TGTGCCAGCAGCTTGGTGGTTGGCGGGAGGCAGAATGAGCAGTTCTTC
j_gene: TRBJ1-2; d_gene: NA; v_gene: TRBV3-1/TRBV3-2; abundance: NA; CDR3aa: CASSQEGGGDGYTF; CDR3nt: TGTGCCAGCAGCCAAGAAGGCGGGGGCGACGGCTACACCTTC
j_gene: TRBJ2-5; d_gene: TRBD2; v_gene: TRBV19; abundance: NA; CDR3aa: CASKGLAGGFQETQYF; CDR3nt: TGTGCCAGTAAGGGACTAGCGGGGGGGTTCCAAGAGACCCAGTACTTC
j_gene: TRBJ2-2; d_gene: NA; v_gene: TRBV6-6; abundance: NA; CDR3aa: CASSSARAENTGELFF; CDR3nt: TGTGCCAGCAGTTCCGCCAGGGCGGAAAACACCGGGGAGCTGTTTTTT
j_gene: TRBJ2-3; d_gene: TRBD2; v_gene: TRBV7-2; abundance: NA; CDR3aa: CASSLVFSGSPDTQYF; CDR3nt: TGTGCCAGCAGCTTAGTCTTTAGCGGGAGCCCAGATACGCAGTATTTT
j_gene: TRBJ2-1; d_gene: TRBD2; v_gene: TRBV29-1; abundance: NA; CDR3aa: CSVEPAGGPVLGNEQFF; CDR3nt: TGCAGCGTTGAACCAGCGGGAGGGCCAGTGTTGGGTAATGAGCAGTTCTTC
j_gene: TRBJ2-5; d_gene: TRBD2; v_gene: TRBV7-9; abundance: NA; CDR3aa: CASSFASGTAGETQYF; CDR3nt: TGTGCCAGCAGCTTTGCTAGCGGGACCGCGGGAGAGACCCAGTACTTC
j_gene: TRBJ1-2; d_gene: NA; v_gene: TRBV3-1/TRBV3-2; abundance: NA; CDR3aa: CASSRGGQGLYGYTF; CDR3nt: TGTGCCAGCAGCCGTGGAGGGCAGGGCCTCTATGGCTACACCTTC
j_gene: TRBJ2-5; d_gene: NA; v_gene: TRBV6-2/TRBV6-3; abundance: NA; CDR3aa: CASSSVKTQYF; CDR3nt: TGTGCCAGCAGTTCGGTGAAGACCCAGTACTTC
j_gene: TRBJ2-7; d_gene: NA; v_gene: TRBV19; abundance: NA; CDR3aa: CASSARGATSYEQYF; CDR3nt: TGTGCCAGTAGTGCCAGGGGCGCGACATCCTACGAGCAGTACTTC
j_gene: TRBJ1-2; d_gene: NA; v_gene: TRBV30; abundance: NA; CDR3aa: CASSRDYGYTF; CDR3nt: TGTGCCTCCAGTCGGGACTATGGCTACACCTTC
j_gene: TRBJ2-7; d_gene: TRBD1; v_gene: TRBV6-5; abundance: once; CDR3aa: CATRLTGGGYEQYF; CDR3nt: TGTGCCACCCGCCTAACAGGGGGCGGCTACGAGCAGTACTTC
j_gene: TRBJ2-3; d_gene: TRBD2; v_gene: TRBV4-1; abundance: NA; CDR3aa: CASSQDLRLAGGTSTDTQYF; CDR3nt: TGCGCCAGCAGCCAAGATCTTCGGCTAGCGGGAGGTACAAGCACAGATACGCAGTATTTT
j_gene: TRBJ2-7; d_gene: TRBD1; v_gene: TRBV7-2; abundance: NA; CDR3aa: CASSNRGGGQGGSYEQYF; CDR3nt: TGTGCCAGCAGCAACCGAGGGGGTGGACAGGGAGGCTCCTACGAGCAGTACTTC
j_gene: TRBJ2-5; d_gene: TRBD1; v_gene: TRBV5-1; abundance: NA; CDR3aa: CASSLWTGRETQYF; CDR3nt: TGCGCCAGCAGCTTGTGGACAGGGAGAGAGACCCAGTACTTC
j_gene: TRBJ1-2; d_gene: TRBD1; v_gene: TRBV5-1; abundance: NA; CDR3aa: CASSLATGVIRNGYTF; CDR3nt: TGCGCCAGCAGCTTGGCGACAGGGGTCATTAGGAATGGCTACACCTTC
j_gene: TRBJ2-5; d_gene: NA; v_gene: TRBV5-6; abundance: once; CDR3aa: CASSLPGIGETQYF; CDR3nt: TGTGCCAGCAGCTTGCCCGGGATTGGGGAGACCCAGTACTTC
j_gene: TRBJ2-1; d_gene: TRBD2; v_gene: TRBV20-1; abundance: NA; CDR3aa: CSASNPSGRAGTNEQFF; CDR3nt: TGCAGTGCTAGTAATCCTAGCGGGAGGGCCGGGACCAATGAGCAGTTCTTC
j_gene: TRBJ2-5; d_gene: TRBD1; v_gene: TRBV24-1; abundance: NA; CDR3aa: CATSGTGGGETQYF; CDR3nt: TGTGCCACCAGTGGGACAGGCGGCGGGGAGACCCAGTACTTC
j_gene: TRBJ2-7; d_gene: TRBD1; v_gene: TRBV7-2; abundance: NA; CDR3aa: CASSSGQGRTYEQYF; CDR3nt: TGTGCCAGCAGCTCCGGACAGGGAAGGACCTACGAGCAGTACTTC
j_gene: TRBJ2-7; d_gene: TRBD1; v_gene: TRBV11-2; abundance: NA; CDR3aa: CASSPLGQAGSYEQYF; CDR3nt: TGTGCCAGCAGCCCGCTCGGACAGGCCGGATCCTACGAGCAGTACTTC
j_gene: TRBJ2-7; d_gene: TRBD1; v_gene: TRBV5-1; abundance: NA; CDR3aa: CASSTSDRVIHEQYF; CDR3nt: TGCGCCAGCAGCACCTCGGACAGGGTGATCCACGAGCAGTACTTC
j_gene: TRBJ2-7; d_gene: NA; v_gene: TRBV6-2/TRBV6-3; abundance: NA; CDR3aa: CASSYSKTGRAYEQYF; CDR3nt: TGTGCCAGCAGTTACTCTAAAACAGGGCGGGCTTACGAGCAGTACTTC
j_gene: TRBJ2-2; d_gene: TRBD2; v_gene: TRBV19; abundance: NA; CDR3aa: CASSISGLAGPTGELFF; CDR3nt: TGTGCCAGTAGTATATCGGGACTAGCGGGACCTACCGGGGAGCTGTTTTTT
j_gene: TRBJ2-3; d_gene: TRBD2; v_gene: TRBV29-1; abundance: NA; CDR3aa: CSVLGGLALYTQYF; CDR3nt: TGCAGCGTTCTAGGGGGACTAGCTCTCTATACGCAGTATTTT
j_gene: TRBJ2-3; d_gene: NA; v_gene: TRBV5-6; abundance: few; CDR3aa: CASSPSILDTQYF; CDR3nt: TGTGCCAGCAGCCCGAGTATCCTGGATACGCAGTATTTT
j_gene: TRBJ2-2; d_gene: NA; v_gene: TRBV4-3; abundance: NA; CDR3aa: CASSQRGLNTGELFF; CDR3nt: TGCGCCAGCAGCCAACGGGGACTCAACACCGGGGAGCTGTTTTTT
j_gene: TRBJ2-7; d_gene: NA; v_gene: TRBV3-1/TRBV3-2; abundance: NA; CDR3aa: CASSRLATYEQYF; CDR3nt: TGTGCCAGCAGCCGTCTAGCGACCTACGAGCAGTACTTC
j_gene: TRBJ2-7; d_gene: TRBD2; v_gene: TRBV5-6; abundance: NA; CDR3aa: CASSLGLAEAYEQYF; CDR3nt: TGTGCCAGCAGCTTGGGACTAGCGGAGGCCTACGAGCAGTACTTC
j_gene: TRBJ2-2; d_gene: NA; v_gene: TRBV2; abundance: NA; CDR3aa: CASRGSENTGELFF; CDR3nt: TGTGCCAGCAGGGGCTCGGAGAACACCGGGGAGCTGTTTTTT
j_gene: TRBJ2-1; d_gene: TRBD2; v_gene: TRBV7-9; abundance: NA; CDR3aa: CASSLGLASHEQFF; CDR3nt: TGTGCCAGCAGCTTGGGACTAGCAAGTCATGAGCAGTTCTTC
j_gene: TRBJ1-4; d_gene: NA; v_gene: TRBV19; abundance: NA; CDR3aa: CASTAGPTNEKLFF; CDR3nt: TGTGCCAGTACCGCAGGGCCCACTAATGAAAAACTGTTTTTT
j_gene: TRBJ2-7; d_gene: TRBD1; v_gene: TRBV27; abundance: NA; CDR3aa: CASSSSRGLYEQYF; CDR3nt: TGTGCCAGCAGTTCCTCCAGGGGGCTCTACGAGCAGTACTTC
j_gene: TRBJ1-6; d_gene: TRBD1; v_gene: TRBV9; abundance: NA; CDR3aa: CASSVEGAWNSPLHF; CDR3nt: TGTGCCAGCAGCGTAGAGGGGGCTTGGAATTCACCCCTCCACTTT
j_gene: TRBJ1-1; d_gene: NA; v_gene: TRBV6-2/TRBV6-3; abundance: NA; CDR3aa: CASSYLGGPTEAFF; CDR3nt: TGTGCCAGCAGTTACCTCGGGGGTCCCACTGAAGCTTTCTTT
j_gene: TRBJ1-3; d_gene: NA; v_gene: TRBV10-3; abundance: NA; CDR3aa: CAIRQGTGNTIYF; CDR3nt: TGTGCCATCAGGCAGGGTACTGGAAACACCATATATTTT
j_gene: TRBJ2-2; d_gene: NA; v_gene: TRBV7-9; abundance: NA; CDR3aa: CASSFVQRGGELFF; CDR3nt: TGTGCCAGCAGCTTTGTCCAAAGGGGCGGGGAGCTGTTTTTT
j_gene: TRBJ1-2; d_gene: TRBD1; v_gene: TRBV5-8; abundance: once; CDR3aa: CASTIDRGPYTF; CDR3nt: TGTGCCAGCACTATCGACAGGGGTCCCTACACCTTC
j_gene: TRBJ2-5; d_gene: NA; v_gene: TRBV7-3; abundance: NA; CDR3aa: CASSLYGRETQYF; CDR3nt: TGTGCCAGCAGCTTATACGGGAGAGAGACCCAGTACTTC
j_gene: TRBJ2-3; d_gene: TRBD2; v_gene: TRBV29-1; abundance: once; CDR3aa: CSVIPGLAGTTDTQYF; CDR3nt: TGCAGCGTTATTCCGGGACTAGCGGGGACCACAGATACGCAGTATTTT
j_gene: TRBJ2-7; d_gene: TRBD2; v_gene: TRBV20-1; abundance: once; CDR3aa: CSASTSGRAYEQYF; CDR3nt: TGCAGTGCTAGTACTAGCGGGAGGGCATACGAGCAGTACTTC
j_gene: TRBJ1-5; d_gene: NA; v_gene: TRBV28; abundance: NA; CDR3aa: CASSLGAPQSQHF; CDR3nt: TGTGCCAGCAGTTTAGGGGCTCCCCAATCCCAGCATTTT
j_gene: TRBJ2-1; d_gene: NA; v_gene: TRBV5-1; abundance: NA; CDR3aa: CASSPLGSQFDEQFF; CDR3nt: TGCGCCAGCAGCCCGCTCGGGAGTCAGTTCGATGAGCAGTTCTTC
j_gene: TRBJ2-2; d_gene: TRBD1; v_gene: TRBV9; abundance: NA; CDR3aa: CASSVVQGANTGELFF; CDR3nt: TGTGCCAGCAGCGTAGTGCAGGGGGCAAACACCGGGGAGCTGTTTTTT
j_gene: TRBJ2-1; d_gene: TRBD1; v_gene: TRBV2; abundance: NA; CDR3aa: CASSLDRGQDEQFF; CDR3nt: TGTGCCAGCAGCCTTGACAGGGGGCAAGATGAGCAGTTCTTC
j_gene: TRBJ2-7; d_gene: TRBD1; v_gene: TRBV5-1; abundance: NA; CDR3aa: CASSPETGVSYEQYF; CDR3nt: TGCGCCAGCAGCCCCGAGACAGGGGTCTCCTACGAGCAGTACTTC
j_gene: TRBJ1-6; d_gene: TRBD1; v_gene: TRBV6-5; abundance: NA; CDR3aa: CASRYRTGGNSPLHF; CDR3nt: TGTGCCAGCAGATACCGGACAGGCGGCAATTCACCCCTCCACTTT
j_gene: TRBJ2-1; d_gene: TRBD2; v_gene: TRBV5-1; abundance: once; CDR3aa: CASSLGSGDYNEQFF; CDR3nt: TGCGCCAGCAGCTTGGGTAGCGGGGACTACAATGAGCAGTTCTTC
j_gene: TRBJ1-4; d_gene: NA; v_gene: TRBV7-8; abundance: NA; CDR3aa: CASSLVGLGEKLFF; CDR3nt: TGTGCCAGCAGCTTAGTCGGGTTGGGTGAAAAACTGTTTTTT
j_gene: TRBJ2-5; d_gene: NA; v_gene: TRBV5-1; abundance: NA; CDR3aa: CASKRKMNVGYQETQYF; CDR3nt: TGCGCCAGCAAGCGGAAGATGAATGTGGGGTACCAAGAGACCCAGTACTTC
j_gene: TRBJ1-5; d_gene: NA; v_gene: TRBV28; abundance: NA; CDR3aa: CASSSSRQFVNQPQHF; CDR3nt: NA
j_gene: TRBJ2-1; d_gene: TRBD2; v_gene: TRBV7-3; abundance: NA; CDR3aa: CASSLVKLAGDPYNEQFF; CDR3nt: TGTGCCAGCAGCTTAGTAAAACTAGCGGGAGACCCGTACAATGAGCAGTTCTTC
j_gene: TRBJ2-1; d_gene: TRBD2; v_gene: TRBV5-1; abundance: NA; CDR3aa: CASSSPGLAGVRFEQFF; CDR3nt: TGCGCCAGCAGCTCTCCGGGACTAGCGGGAGTGAGGTTTGAGCAGTTCTTC
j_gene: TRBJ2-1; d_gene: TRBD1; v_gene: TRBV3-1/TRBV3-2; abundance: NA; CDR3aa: CASSQTGVNEQFF; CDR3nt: TGTGCCAGCAGTCAAACAGGGGTGAATGAGCAGTTCTTC
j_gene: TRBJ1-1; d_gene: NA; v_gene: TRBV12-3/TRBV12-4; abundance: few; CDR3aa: CASIRVDTEAFF; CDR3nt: TGTGCCAGCATCCGAGTTGACACTGAAGCTTTCTTT
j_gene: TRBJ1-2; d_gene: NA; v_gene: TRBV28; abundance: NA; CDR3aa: CASSTGTHYGYTF; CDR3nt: TGTGCCAGCAGCACCGGGACTCACTATGGCTACACCTTC